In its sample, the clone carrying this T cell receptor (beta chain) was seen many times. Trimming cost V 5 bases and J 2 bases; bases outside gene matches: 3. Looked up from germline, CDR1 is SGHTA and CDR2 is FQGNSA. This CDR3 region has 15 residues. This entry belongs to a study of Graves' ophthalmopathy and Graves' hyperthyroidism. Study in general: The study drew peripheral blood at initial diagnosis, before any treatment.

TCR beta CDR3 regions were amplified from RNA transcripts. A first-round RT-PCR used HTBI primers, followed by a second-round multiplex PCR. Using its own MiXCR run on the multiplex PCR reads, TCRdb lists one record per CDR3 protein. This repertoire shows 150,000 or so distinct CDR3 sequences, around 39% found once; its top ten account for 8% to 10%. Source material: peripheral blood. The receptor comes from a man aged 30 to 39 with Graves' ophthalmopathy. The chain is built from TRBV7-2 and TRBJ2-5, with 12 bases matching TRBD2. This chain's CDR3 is CASSTSGRFQETQYF. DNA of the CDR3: TGTGCCAGCAGCACTAGCGGGAGGTTTCAAGAGACCCAGTACTTC.